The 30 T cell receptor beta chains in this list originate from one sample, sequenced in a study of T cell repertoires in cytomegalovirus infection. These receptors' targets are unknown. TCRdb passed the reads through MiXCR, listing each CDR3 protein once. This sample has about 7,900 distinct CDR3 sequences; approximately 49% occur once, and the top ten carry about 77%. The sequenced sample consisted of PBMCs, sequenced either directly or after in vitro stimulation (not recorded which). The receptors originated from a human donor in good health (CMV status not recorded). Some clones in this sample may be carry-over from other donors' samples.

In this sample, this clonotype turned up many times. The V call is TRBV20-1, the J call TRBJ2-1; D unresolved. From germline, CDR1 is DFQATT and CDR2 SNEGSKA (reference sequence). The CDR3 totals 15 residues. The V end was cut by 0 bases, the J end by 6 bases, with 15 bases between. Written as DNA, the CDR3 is TGCAGTGCTAGAGATGGCCAGTTACGGTCCAATGAGCAGTTCTTC. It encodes CSARDGQLRSNEQFF.

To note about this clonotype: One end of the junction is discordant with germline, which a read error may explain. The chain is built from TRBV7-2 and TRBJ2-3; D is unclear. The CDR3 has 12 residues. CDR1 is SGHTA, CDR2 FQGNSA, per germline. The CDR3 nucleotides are TGTGCCAGCAGCTTTTTCACAGATACGCATCATTTT. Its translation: CASSFFTDTHHF.

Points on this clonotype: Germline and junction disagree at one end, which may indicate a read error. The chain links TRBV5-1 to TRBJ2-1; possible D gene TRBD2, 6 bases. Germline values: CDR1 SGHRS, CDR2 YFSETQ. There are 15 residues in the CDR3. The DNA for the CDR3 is TGCGCCAGCAGCTTGTTCTCGACAGCGGGCAAGGAGAAGTTTTTT. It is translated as CASSLFSTAGKEKFF.

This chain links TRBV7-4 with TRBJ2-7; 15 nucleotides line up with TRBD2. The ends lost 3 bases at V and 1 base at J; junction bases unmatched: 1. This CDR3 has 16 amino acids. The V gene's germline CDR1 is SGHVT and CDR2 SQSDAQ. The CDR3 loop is CASSLGLAGGSYEQYF. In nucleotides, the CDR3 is TGTGCCAGCAGCTTGGGACTAGCGGGAGGATCCTACGAGCAGTACTTC.

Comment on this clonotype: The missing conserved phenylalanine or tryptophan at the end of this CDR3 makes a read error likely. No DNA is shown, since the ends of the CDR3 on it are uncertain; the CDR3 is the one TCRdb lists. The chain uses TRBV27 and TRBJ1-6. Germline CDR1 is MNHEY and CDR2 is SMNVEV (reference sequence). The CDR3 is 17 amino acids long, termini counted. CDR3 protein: CASGFSGSGSYNSPIHL.

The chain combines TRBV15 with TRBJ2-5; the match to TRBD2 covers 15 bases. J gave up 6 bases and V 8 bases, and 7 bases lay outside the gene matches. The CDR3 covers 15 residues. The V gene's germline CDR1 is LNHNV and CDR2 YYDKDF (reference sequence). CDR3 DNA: TGTGCCACCTCTGGGACTAGCGGGGGGCCTCAGACCCAGTACTTC. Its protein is CATSGTSGGPQTQYF.

Here the CDR3 DNA reads TGTGCCAGCAGCTCAAGGGACAGGGGGCCCCAGAAACTGTTTTTT. Amino acid sequence: CASSSRDRGPQKLFF. The J gene is TRBJ1-4, the V gene TRBV13; TRBD1 matches at 12 bases. The CDR3 extends over 15 amino acids. From germline, CDR1 is PRHDT and CDR2 FYEKMQ (reference sequence). The junction had 8 bases not matched to a gene; V was cut back by 4 bases and J by 11 bases. The full variable domain, its missing parts supplied by reference TRBV13 and TRBJ1-4, is AAGVIQSPRHLIKEKRETATLKCYPIPRHDTVYWYQQGPGQDPQFLISFYEKMQSDKGSIPDRFSAQQFSDYHSELNMSSLELGDSALYFCASSSRDRGPQKLFFGSGTQLSVL.

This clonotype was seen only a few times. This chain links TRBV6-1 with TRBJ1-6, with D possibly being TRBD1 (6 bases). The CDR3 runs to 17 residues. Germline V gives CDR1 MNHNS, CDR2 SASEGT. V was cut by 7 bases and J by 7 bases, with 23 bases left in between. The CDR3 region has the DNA TGTGCCAGCACCAGGGGTCCTACACCAGGGAGGAATTCACCCCTCCACTTT. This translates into CASTRGPTPGRNSPLHF.

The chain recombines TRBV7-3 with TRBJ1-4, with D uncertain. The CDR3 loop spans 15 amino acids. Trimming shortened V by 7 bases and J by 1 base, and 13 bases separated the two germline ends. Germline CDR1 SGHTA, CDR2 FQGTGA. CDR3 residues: CASTSWSGTNEKLFF. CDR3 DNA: TGTGCCAGCACCAGTTGGTCGGGAACTAATGAAAAACTGTTTTTT.

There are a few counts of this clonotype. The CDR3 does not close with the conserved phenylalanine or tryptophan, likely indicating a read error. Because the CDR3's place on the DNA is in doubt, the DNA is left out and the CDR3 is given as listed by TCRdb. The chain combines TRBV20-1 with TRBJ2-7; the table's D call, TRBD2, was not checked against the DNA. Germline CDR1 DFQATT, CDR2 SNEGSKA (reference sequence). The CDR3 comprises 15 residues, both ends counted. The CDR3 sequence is CSARGWEVLSYEHSC.

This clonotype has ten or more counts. The CDR3 loop is CASGPGLYSNQPQHF. The CDR3 DNA is TGTGCTAGTGGTCCAGGGCTGTATAGCAATCAGCCCCAGCATTTT. The chain is built from TRBV12-5 and TRBJ1-5; D is possibly TRBD1 (5 bases). Germline V gene sequence: CDR1 LGHNT, CDR2 FRNRAP. Trimming left V 5 bases short and J 0 bases short, with 11 bases between. The CDR3 runs to 15 residues.

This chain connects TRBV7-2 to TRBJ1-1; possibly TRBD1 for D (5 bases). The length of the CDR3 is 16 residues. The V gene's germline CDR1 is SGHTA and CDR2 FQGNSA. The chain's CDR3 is CACSLDSRGLNTEAFF. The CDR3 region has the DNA TGTGCATGCAGCTTAGATTCTAGGGGCTTGAACACTGAAGCTTTCTTT.

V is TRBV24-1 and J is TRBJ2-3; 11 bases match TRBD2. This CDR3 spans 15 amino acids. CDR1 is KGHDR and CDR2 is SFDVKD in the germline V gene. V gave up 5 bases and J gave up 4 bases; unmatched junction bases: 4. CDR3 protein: CATSVTSGSPDTQYF. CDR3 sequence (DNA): TGTGCCACCAGTGTTACTAGCGGGAGCCCAGATACGCAGTATTTT.

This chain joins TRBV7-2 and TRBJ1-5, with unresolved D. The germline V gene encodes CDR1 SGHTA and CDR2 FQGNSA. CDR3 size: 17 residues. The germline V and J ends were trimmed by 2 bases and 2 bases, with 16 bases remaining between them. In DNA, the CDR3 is TGTGCCAGCAGCTTAACGAATTCATCAAGGGGCAATCAGCCCCAGCATTTT. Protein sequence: CASSLTNSSRGNQPQHF.

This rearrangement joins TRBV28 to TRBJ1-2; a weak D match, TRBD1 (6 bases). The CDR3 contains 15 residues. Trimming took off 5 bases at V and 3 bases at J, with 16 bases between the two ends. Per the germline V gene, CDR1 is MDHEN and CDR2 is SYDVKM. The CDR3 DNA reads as TGTGCCAGCAGTACACAAACAGGGACGTACTATGGCTACACCTTC. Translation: CASSTQTGTYYGYTF.

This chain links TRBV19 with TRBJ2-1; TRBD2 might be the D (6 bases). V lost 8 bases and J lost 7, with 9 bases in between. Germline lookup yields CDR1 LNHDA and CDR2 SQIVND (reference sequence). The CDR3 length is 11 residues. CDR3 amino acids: CASGRENEQFF. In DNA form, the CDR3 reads TGTGCCAGTGGTCGGGAGAATGAGCAGTTCTTC.

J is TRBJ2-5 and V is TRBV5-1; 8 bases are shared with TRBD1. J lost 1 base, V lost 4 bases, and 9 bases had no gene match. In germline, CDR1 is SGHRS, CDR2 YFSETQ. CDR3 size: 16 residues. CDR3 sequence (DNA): TGCGCCAGCAGCCTGAGATCGGACAGGGCCCAAGAGACCCAGTACTTC. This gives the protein CASSLRSDRAQETQYF.

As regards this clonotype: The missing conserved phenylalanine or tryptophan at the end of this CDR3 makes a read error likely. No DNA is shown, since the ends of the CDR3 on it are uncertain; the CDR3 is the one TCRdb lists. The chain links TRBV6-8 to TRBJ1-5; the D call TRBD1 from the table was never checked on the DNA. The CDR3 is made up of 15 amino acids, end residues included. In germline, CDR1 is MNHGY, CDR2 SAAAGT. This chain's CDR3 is CATGLRQGTKQPPHG.

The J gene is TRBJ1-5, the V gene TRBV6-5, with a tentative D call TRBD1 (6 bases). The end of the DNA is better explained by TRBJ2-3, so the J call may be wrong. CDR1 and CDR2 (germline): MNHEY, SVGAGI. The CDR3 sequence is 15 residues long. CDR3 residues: CDPGLRQGTNQPQYF. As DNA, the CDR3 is TGTGACCCAGGCCTCCGCCAGGGGACCAATCAGCCCCAGTATTTT.

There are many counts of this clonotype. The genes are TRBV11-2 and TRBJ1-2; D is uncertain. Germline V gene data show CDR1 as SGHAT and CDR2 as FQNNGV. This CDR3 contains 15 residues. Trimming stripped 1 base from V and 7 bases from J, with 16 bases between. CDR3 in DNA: TGTGCCAGCAGCTTAGTTTATGTGAGGGAGAGTGGCTACACCTTC. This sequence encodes CASSLVYVRESGYTF.

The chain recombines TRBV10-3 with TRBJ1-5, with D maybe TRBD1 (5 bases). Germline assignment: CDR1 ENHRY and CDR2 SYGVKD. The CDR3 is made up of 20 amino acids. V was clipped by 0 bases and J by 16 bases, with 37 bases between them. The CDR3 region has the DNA TGTGCCATCAGTGAGTCGGAACAGGTTAGTGACGAGACGCGCAATCAGCCCCCACATTTT. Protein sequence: CAISESEQVSDETRNQPPHF.

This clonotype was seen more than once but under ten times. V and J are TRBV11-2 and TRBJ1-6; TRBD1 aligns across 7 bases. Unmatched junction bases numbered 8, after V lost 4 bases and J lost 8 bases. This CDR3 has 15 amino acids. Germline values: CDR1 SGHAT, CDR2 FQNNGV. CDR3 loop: CASSWGYRGDSPLHF. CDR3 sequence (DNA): TGTGCCAGCAGCTGGGGGTACAGGGGCGATTCACCCCTCCACTTT.

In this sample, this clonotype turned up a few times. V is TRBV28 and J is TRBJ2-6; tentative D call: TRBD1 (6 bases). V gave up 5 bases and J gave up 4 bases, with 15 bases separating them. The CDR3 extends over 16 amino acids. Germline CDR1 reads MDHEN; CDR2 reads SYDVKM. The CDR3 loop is CASSPPTGNGANVLTF. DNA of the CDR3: TGTGCCAGCAGTCCTCCTACAGGGAACGGGGCCAACGTCCTGACTTTC.

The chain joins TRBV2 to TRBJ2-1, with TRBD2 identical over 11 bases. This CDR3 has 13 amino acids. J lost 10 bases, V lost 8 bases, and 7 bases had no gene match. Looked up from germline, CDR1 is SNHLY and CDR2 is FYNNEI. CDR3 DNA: TGTGCCAGCGACTGGGTAGCGGGAGGGGAGCAGTTCTTC. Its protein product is CASDWVAGGEQFF.

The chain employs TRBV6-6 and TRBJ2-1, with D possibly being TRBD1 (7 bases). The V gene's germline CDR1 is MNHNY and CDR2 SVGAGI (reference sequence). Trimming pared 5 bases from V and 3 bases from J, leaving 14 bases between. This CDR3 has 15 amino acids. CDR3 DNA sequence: TGTGCCAGCAGTCGTCGACAGGGAGGCTACAATGAGCAGTTCTTC. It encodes CASSRRQGGYNEQFF.

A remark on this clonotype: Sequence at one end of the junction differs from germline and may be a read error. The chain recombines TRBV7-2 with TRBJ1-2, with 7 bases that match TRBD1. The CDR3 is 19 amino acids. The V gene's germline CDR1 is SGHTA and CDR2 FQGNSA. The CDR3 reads CDSSLGDVTPTGLGSGHTF. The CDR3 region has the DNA TGTGACAGCAGCTTAGGGGACGTCACTCCGACAGGGTTGGGTAGTGGCCACACATTT.

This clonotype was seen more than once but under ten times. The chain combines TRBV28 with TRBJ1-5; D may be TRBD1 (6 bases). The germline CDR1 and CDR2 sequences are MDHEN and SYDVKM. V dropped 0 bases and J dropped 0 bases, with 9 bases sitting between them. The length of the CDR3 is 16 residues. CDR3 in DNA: TGTGCCAGCAGTTTATGGGACAGAAATAGCAATCAGCCCCAGCATTTT. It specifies CASSLWDRNSNQPQHF.

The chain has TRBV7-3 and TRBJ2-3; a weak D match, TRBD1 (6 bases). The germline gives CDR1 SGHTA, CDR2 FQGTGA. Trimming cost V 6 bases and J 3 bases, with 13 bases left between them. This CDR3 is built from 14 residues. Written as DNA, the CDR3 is TGTGCCAGCAGACCGGACAGTTATACAGATACGCAGTATTTT. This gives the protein CASRPDSYTDTQYF.

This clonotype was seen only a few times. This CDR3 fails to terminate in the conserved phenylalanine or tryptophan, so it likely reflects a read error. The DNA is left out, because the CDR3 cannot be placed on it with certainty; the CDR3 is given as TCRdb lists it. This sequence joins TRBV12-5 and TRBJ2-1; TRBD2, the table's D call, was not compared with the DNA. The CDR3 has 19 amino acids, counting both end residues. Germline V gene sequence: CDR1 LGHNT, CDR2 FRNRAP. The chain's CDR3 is CASGLVLLIGAVPYNEQLL.

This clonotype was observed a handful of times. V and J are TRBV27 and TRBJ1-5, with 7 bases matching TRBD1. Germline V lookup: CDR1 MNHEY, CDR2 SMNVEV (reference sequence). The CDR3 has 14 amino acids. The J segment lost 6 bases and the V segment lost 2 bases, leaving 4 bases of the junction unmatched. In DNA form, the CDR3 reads TGTGCCAGCAGTTTAGGAGGGGGCAGTCAGCCCCAGCATTTT. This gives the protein CASSLGGGSQPQHF.